One and the same sample provided the 22 T cell receptor beta chains below, sequenced in a study of T cell responses to AZD1222 COVID-19 vaccine. Some clones are missing from TCRdb's copy, which holds only in-frame ones; the method was immunoSEQ multiplex PCR. Of tens of thousands of clones in the sample, around nine tenths were seen once. The material sequenced was peripheral blood, taken 28 days after the second dose of the MenACWY control vaccine. These receptors were collected from an adult who received the MenACWY meningococcal vaccine as a control.

This clone came up a few times. This rearrangement joins TRBV10-3 to TRBJ2-2, with 14 bases matching TRBD2. CDR1 ENHRY and CDR2 SYGVKD come from the germline V gene. The CDR3 sequence is 16 residues long. The V and J ends lost 7 bases and 4 bases, in that order; junction bases with no gene match: 5. Written as DNA, the CDR3 is TGTGCCATCAAAGGGACTAGCGGGAGAGGCACCGGGGAGCTGTTTTTT. It specifies CAIKGTSGRGTGELFF.

The genes are TRBV9 and TRBJ1-4; possibly TRBD1 for D (5 bases). The CDR3 spans 15 residues. The V and J ends lost 1 base and 8 bases respectively, with 15 bases between them. Germline V CDR1 and CDR2: SGDLS, YYNGEE. This CDR3 reads CASSVPSDSGEKLFF. Written as DNA, the CDR3 is TGTGCCAGCAGCGTACCCTCCGACAGTGGCGAAAAACTGTTTTTT.

The chain has TRBV2 and TRBJ1-1; no clear D. The germline gives CDR1 SNHLY, CDR2 FYNNEI. This CDR3 is 14 amino acids long. Trimming removed 8 bases at V and 1 base at J, with 14 bases between. This CDR3 is CASGSTEANTEAFF. CDR3 nucleotides: TGTGCCAGCGGTTCGACGGAAGCGAACACTGAAGCTTTCTTT.

The chain couples TRBV29-1 to TRBJ1-2; the match to TRBD1 covers 10 bases. From germline, CDR1 is SQVTM and CDR2 ANQGSEA. The CDR3 consists of 12 residues. The J segment lost 8 bases and the V segment lost 7 bases, leaving 7 bases of the junction unmatched. The CDR3 nucleotides read TGCAGCGGGGGACAGGGGAATGACGGCTACACCTTC. Its protein is CSGGQGNDGYTF. The full variable domain, in which reference TRBV29-1 and TRBJ1-2 provide the parts outside the CDR3, is SAVISQKPSRDICQRGTSLTIQCQVDSQVTMMFWYRQQPGQSLTLIATANQGSEATYESGFVIDKFPISRPNLTFSTLTVSNMSPEDSSIYLCSGGQGNDGYTFGSGTRLTVV.

A few counts support this clone. This chain connects TRBV6-6 to TRBJ1-5; possible D gene TRBD1, 5 bases. Trimming cost V 2 bases and J 6 bases, with 17 bases left between them. The CDR3 totals 16 residues. Germline CDR1 and CDR2: MNHNY and SVGAGI (reference sequence). CDR3 sequence (DNA): TGTGCCAGCAGTTACCTCCTCGACAGCTCGGGTCAGCCCCAGCATTTT. As protein: CASSYLLDSSGQPQHF.

The V gene is TRBV27, the J gene TRBJ1-1; a weak D match, TRBD1 (6 bases). The germline V gene has CDR1 MNHEY and CDR2 SMNVEV (reference sequence). V lost 2 bases to trimming and J lost 5 bases, with 12 bases between them. The CDR3 spans 14 residues. As DNA, the CDR3 is TGTGCCAGCAGTTTAAGAGGGACAAGGACTGAAGCTTTCTTT. Protein product: CASSLRGTRTEAFF.

V usage is TRBV6-5 and J usage is TRBJ2-2; D is uncertain. CDR1 is MNHEY, CDR2 SVGAGI, per germline. This CDR3 comprises 14 residues. Trimming removed 0 bases from V and 4 bases from J, with 6 bases in between. CDR3 sequence reads: CASSYSPSTGELFF. The CDR3 region has the DNA TGTGCCAGCAGTTACTCGCCCTCCACCGGGGAGCTGTTTTTT.

The chain combines TRBV4-1 with TRBJ1-2; D remains unclear. The CDR3 covers 17 residues. Trimming pared 0 bases from V and 4 bases from J, leaving 18 bases between. The germline CDR1 and CDR2 sequences are MGHRA and YSYEKL. DNA for the CDR3: TGCGCCAGCAGCCAAGATCACCTCCCCCGGGCAAGCTATGGCTACACCTTC. It specifies CASSQDHLPRASYGYTF.

The gene calls are TRBV7-2 and TRBJ1-3; 8 bases agree with TRBD1. There are 14 residues in the CDR3. From germline, CDR1 is SGHTA and CDR2 FQGNSA. V lost 3 bases to trimming and J lost 4 bases; unmatched junction nucleotides: 2. The CDR3 DNA reads TGTGCCAGCAGCTTCACAGGGGGAGGAAACACCATATATTTT. Protein sequence: CASSFTGGGNTIYF.

The chain links TRBV27 to TRBJ1-4, with D hard to call. V dropped 9 bases and J dropped 7 bases, with 15 bases sitting between them. Looked up from germline, CDR1 is MNHEY and CDR2 is SMNVEV (reference sequence). The CDR3 contains 13 residues. CDR3 loop: CASHGNLGEKLFF. The DNA of the CDR3 is TGTGCCAGTCACGGAAATTTGGGTGAAAAACTGTTTTTT.

The V call is TRBV5-1, the J call TRBJ2-7; TRBD2 is a possible D gene (6 bases). This CDR3 spans 14 amino acids. Germline V gene data show CDR1 as SGHRS and CDR2 as YFSETQ. Trimming pared 0 bases from V and 3 bases from J, leaving 10 bases between. CDR3 DNA sequence: TGCGCCAGCAGCTTGGAGGGACTTAACTACGAGCAGTACTTC. Amino acid sequence: CASSLEGLNYEQYF.

The chain is built from TRBV11-2 and TRBJ1-2; no clear D gene. Germline V lookup: CDR1 SGHAT, CDR2 FQNNGV. The V and J ends lost 4 bases and 1 base respectively, with 4 bases between them. The CDR3 totals 12 residues. The CDR3 protein is CASSSDNYGYTF. CDR3 nucleotide sequence: TGTGCCAGCAGCTCCGATAACTATGGCTACACCTTC. Using reference TRBV11-2 and TRBJ1-2 for the parts outside the CDR3, the full variable domain is EAGVAQSPRYKIIEKRQSVAFWCNPISGHATLYWYQQILGQGPKLLIQFQNNGVVDDSQLPKDRFSAERLKGVDSTLKIQPAKLEDSAVYLCASSSDNYGYTFGSGTRLTVV.

The chain recombines TRBV11-1 with TRBJ2-7, with TRBD1 identical over 9 bases. J lost 5 bases, V lost 5 bases, and 10 bases had no gene match. The CDR3 sequence is 15 residues long. Germline V gene data show CDR1 as SGHAT and CDR2 as FQDESV (reference sequence). In DNA, the CDR3 is TGTGCCAGCAGCAACCCCGGGACAGGGCCCCACGAGCAGTACTTC. It translates to CASSNPGTGPHEQYF.

This chain joins TRBV7-2 and TRBJ2-7, with D unresolved. The CDR3 runs to 13 residues. V was pared by 1 base and J by 5 bases, with 9 bases between. The germline gives CDR1 SGHTA, CDR2 FQGNSA. CDR3 sequence: CASSLGLENEQYF. CDR3 bases: TGTGCCAGCAGCTTAGGCCTGGAGAACGAGCAGTACTTC.

The rearrangement joins TRBV7-2 to TRBJ2-1; tentatively, D is TRBD1 (6 bases). Germline CDR1 SGHTA, CDR2 FQGNSA. Trimming cost V 4 bases and J 8 bases, with 15 bases left between them. The CDR3 has 14 residues. The CDR3 region has the DNA TGTGCCAGCAGCTCGGATGGGGGCAGGGATGAGCAGTTCTTC. Protein: CASSSDGGRDEQFF.

This chain uses TRBV3-1 (or the pseudogene TRBV3-2) with TRBJ2-7; 8 nucleotides agree with TRBD1. The CDR3 totals 13 residues. V was clipped by 6 bases and J by 3 bases; unmatched bases: 4. Germline V lookup: CDR1 LGHDT, CDR2 YNNKEL (reference sequence). CDR3 protein: CASRTGGGYEQYF. The CDR3 coding sequence is TGTGCCAGCAGAACAGGGGGTGGCTACGAGCAGTACTTC.

The J gene is TRBJ2-5, the V gene TRBV5-8; D ambiguous. CDR3 length equals 12 residues. V shed 2 bases and J shed 5 bases, with 7 bases lying between them. Germline V gene sequence: CDR1 SGHTS, CDR2 YDEGEE. CDR3 in amino acids: CASSFERETQYF. The CDR3 DNA reads TGTGCCAGCAGCTTCGAAAGGGAGACCCAGTACTTC.

The chain recombines TRBV11-2 with TRBJ2-3; maybe TRBD2 (5 bases). Germline CDR1 and CDR2: SGHAT and FQNNGV. The V end was cut by 4 bases, the J end by 4 bases, with 9 bases between. The CDR3 loop spans 13 amino acids. The CDR3: CASSSDYSDTQYF. CDR3 nucleotides: TGTGCCAGCAGCTCAGACTACTCAGATACGCAGTATTTT.

The rearrangement uses TRBV6-5 and TRBJ2-7; 8 bases line up with TRBD1. The J segment lost 6 bases and the V segment lost 0 bases, leaving 7 bases of the junction unmatched. This CDR3 comprises 15 residues. Germline V gene lookup returns CDR1 MNHEY and CDR2 SVGAGI. CDR3 nucleotide sequence: TGTGCCAGCAGTTACTCGTTCCAGGGGGCTAGCGAGCAGTACTTC. It encodes CASSYSFQGASEQYF.

CDR3 in amino acids: CASSIDPGTVSGYTF. CDR3 in DNA: TGTGCCAGTAGTATAGATCCGGGGACGGTCTCGGGCTACACCTTC. J is TRBJ1-2 and V is TRBV19; D may be TRBD1 (5 bases). Germline V gives CDR1 LNHDA, CDR2 SQIVND (reference sequence). V lost 0 bases and J 8 bases, leaving 16 bases between the germline ends. The CDR3 spans 15 residues.

This clone appeared a single time. The V and J genes are TRBV7-8 and TRBJ2-1, with 8 bases lining up with TRBD2. The length of the CDR3 is 19 residues. The junction had 13 bases not matched to a gene; V was cut back by 2 bases and J by 1 base. Per germline, CDR1 SGHVS and CDR2 FQNEAQ. The CDR3 nucleotides read TGTGCCAGCAGCTTAAAAATGTTAGCGGGAACAAGATCCTACAATGAGCAGTTCTTC. Translating it yields CASSLKMLAGTRSYNEQFF.

With regard to this clone: The same CDR3 arises from other DNA sequences in this sample as well. The genes are TRBV7-2 and TRBJ2-1, with D unclear. CDR1 and CDR2 from the germline V gene are SGHTA and FQGNSA. CDR3 length equals 12 residues. With 1 base removed from V and 7 bases from J, the gap between germline ends came to 5 bases. The CDR3 here is CASSLDGNEQFF. The CDR3 DNA reads as TGTGCCAGCAGCTTAGACGGGAATGAGCAGTTCTTC.